This T cell receptor (beta chain) derives from a study of CD8+ T cells in alopecia areata. Study-wide findings and caveats: TCR sharing was clearer in mice than between patients, perhaps partly owing to patient HLA diversity. Clonality in lesional scalp, especially alopecia totalis/universalis, exceeded that of normal scalp. Scalp sample data also include resident alphabeta T cells from normal skin.

The germline V and J ends were trimmed by 4 bases and 4 bases, with 8 bases remaining between them. The germline CDR1 and CDR2 sequences are LGHNA and YSLEER. CDR3 size: 12 residues. CD4+ and CD8+ T cells were sorted from PBMCs stained for CD3, CD4 and CD8. A remark on this clone: Its antigen is currently unknown.

Following RNA extraction, reverse transcription yielded cDNA that acted as the sequencing template. The data were produced by immunoSEQ multiplex PCR, yet TCRdb's version contains in-frame clones alone and is incomplete. Counted here are more than 100,000 clones, 55% occurring once; the ten biggest clones make up roughly 8.8%. The specimen was CD4+ T cells sorted from blood. The receptor comes from a human donor in good health. The chain carries TRBV4-3 and TRBJ2-7, with a weak D call TRBD1 (6 bases). The CDR3 DNA follows: TGCGCCAGCAGCCTTCAGGGGTACGAGCAGTACTTC. Amino acids: CASSLQGYEQYF.